These 16 T cell receptor beta chains were all obtained from the same sample, sequenced in a study of cytomegalovirus exposure and HLA in healthy donors (dated by TCRdb to the late 2010s). The method was the immunoSEQ multiplex PCR assay. A mixture of 60 forward primers for TCR Vbeta segments and 13 reverse primers for TCR Jbeta segments was used in the multiplex PCR. TCRdb retrieved this table from immuneACCESS and kept in-frame rearrangements only. Not all clones are present; in checked studies, unresolved V genes account for under half, and no reason is known for the remainder. Within this sample are fewer than 45,000 clones, with less than 85% of them counted one time only. Roughly 6% of the sample goes to the ten largest clones. Sequencing used PBMCs. These receptors originate from a male donor in good health and CMV-seronegative.

The CDR3 DNA is TGTGCCAGCAGCCAATCGTGGGGCAGTTACACCTTC. Its translation is CASSQSWGSYTF. This chain links TRBV14 with TRBJ1-2, with D possibly matching TRBD1 (5 bases). CDR3 length: 12 residues. Per the germline V gene, CDR1 is SGHDN and CDR2 is FVKESK. V gave up 2 bases and J gave up 11 bases, with 12 bases separating them.

V is TRBV2 and J is TRBJ1-2; 7 nucleotides match TRBD1. This CDR3 region has 13 residues. Germline CDR1 SNHLY, CDR2 FYNNEI. With 7 bases clipped from V and 3 bases from J, the junction kept 5 bases outside the gene matches. DNA for the CDR3: TGTGCCAGCATTACCGACAGGGACTATGGCTACACCTTC. Protein sequence: CASITDRDYGYTF.

The genes are TRBV4-1 and TRBJ1-1, with D unresolved. Germline lookup yields CDR1 MGHRA and CDR2 YSYEKL. With 4 bases removed from V and 2 bases from J, the gap between germline ends came to 14 bases. This CDR3 region has 15 residues. The CDR3 region is CASSRIHAGNTEAFF. The CDR3 nucleotides are TGCGCCAGCAGCCGGATTCACGCGGGAAACACTGAAGCTTTCTTT.

The rearrangement links TRBV5-1 to TRBJ1-2, with D maybe TRBD1 (5 bases). The germline gives CDR1 SGHRS, CDR2 YFSETQ. CDR3 length: 14 residues. The ends were cut back, 0 bases at V and 4 bases at J, with 10 bases in the middle. CDR3 in DNA: TGCGCCAGCAGCTTGGGACAGAGCGCCTATGGCTACACCTTC. Translated, it gives CASSLGQSAYGYTF. The full variable domain, its missing parts supplied by reference TRBV5-1 and TRBJ1-2, is KAGVTQTPRYLIKTRGQQVTLSCSPISGHRSVSWYQQTPGQGLQFLFEYFSETQRNKGNFPGRFSGRQFSNSRSEMNVSTLELGDSALYLCASSLGQSAYGYTFGSGTRLTVV.

This chain joins TRBV7-3 and TRBJ2-3; 7 bases fit TRBD2. The CDR3 runs to 13 residues. V gave up 5 bases and J gave up 6 bases; unmatched junction bases: 5. The germline gives CDR1 SGHTA, CDR2 FQGTGA. The CDR3 is CASSRTSVDTQYF. The CDR3 DNA sequence: TGTGCCAGCAGCCGAACTAGCGTTGATACGCAGTATTTT. The entire variable domain, with the rest obtained from reference TRBV7-3 and TRBJ2-3, is as follows: GAGVSQTPSNKVTEKGKYVELRCDPISGHTALYWYRQSLGQGPEFLIYFQGTGAADDSGLPNDRFFAVRPEGSVSTLKIQRTERGDSAVYLCASSRTSVDTQYFGPGTRLTVL.

J is TRBJ1-5 and V is TRBV28, with D perhaps matching TRBD1 (6 bases). Trimming removed 4 bases from V and 3 bases from J, with 10 bases in between. This CDR3 has 14 amino acids. Looked up from germline, CDR1 is MDHEN and CDR2 is SYDVKM. DNA of the CDR3: TGTGCCAGCAGTTCCGGACAGCTCAATCAGCCCCAGCATTTT. It specifies CASSSGQLNQPQHF.

The chain uses TRBV4-2 and TRBJ2-1; tentative D call: TRBD2 (6 bases). The germline V gene encodes CDR1 LGHNA and CDR2 YNFKEQ. Trimming removed 3 bases at V and 2 bases at J, with 14 bases between. The CDR3 loop spans 16 amino acids. The CDR3 nucleotides read TGTGCCAGCAGCCAGGGGGGAGGCGGTACCTACAATGAGCAGTTCTTC. Its protein is CASSQGGGGTYNEQFF.

V is TRBV9 and J is TRBJ2-3; possible D gene TRBD2, 6 bases. The germline V gene has CDR1 SGDLS and CDR2 YYNGEE. The V gene lost 0 bases and the J gene lost 0 bases, with 14 bases spanning the gap. The CDR3 is 17 residues long. CDR3 region: CASSVARGGVSTDTQYF. The CDR3 coding sequence is TGTGCCAGCAGCGTAGCTAGGGGCGGGGTTAGCACAGATACGCAGTATTTT.

The chain carries TRBV5-4 and TRBJ1-1; D is perhaps TRBD1 (6 bases). Germline V lookup: CDR1 SGHNT, CDR2 YYREEE (reference sequence). Deletions cut 3 bases from V and 3 bases from J, with 15 bases between. The CDR3 has 15 amino acids. As DNA, the CDR3 is TGTGCCAGCAGCTCCGCAGGGGCGGCCGACACTGAAGCTTTCTTT. It is translated as CASSSAGAADTEAFF.

The genes are TRBV25-1 and TRBJ2-5; a possible D gene is TRBD1 (5 bases). The CDR3 is 15 residues long. The V gene's germline CDR1 is MGHDK and CDR2 SYGVNS. Trimming removed 4 bases from V and 4 bases from J, with 16 bases in between. The CDR3 nucleotides are TGTGCCAGCAGTGTACCGGGCAGGGTTGGAGAGACCCAGTACTTC. This gives the protein CASSVPGRVGETQYF.

The rearrangement uses TRBV30 and TRBJ2-5; a weak D match, TRBD1 (6 bases). The CDR3 is made up of 11 amino acids. The germline gives CDR1 GTSNPN, CDR2 SVGIG (reference sequence). Trimming removed 2 bases at V and 13 bases at J, with 14 bases between. The CDR3 loop reads CAWSSGAARYF. CDR3 nucleotides: TGTGCCTGGAGTTCAGGGGCAGCGCGGTACTTC.

This clone was observed a handful of times. This sequence joins TRBV2 and TRBJ1-2; TRBD1 is a possible D gene (6 bases). Germline V lookup: CDR1 SNHLY, CDR2 FYNNEI. This CDR3 is built from 14 residues. V was clipped by 6 bases and J by 4 bases, with 15 bases between them. The CDR3 spells CASSLEQGAYGYTF. The CDR3 bases are TGTGCCAGCAGCCTCGAACAGGGTGCCTATGGCTACACCTTC.

The CDR3: CASSHDGTGGEGYTF. DNA for the CDR3: TGCGCCAGCAGCCATGATGGGACAGGGGGCGAGGGCTACACCTTC. J is TRBJ1-2 and V is TRBV4-1; the match to TRBD1 covers 12 bases. The germline V gene encodes CDR1 MGHRA and CDR2 YSYEKL. V lost 3 bases to trimming and J lost 8 bases; unmatched junction nucleotides: 7. The CDR3 spans 15 residues.

This chain joins TRBV4-2 and TRBJ1-2, with 7 bases identical to TRBD1. The CDR3 covers 14 residues. CDR1 LGHNA and CDR2 YNFKEQ come from the germline V gene. Germline trimming cut 4 bases from V and 6 bases from J; bases unmatched to any gene: 8. The CDR3 loop is CASSLGDRAHGYTF. The CDR3 region has the DNA TGTGCCAGCAGCCTAGGCGACAGGGCTCATGGCTACACCTTC.

The chain couples TRBV9 to TRBJ1-5; D is unclear. V lost 5 bases to trimming and J lost 7 bases, with 10 bases between them. CDR3 length: 12 amino acids. Germline lookup yields CDR1 SGDLS and CDR2 YYNGEE. The CDR3 here is CASSTPKQPQHF. CDR3 bases: TGTGCCAGCAGTACTCCTAAGCAGCCCCAGCATTTT.

The V gene is TRBV5-1, the J gene TRBJ2-6, with D uncertain. Germline V CDR1 and CDR2: SGHRS, YFSETQ. This CDR3 has 18 amino acids. The V end was cut by 0 bases, the J end by 0 bases, with 13 bases between. CDR3 loop: CASSLVLVAYSGANVLTF. DNA for the CDR3: TGCGCCAGCAGCTTGGTGCTAGTCGCGTACTCTGGGGCCAACGTCCTGACTTTC. Together with reference TRBV5-1 and TRBJ2-6, the CDR3 gives the full variable domain: KAGVTQTPRYLIKTRGQQVTLSCSPISGHRSVSWYQQTPGQGLQFLFEYFSETQRNKGNFPGRFSGRQFSNSRSEMNVSTLELGDSALYLCASSLVLVAYSGANVLTFGAGSRLTVL.